The present T cell receptor beta chain was sequenced within a study of blood T cell repertoires in COVID-19. Across the whole study: The samples span acute and convalescent COVID-19 from the United States, Italy and Spain. PBMCs, B-cell-depleted T cells, or T cells were the source of the cDNA or gDNA that made up the material.

Germline loops: CDR1 ENHRY, CDR2 SYGVKD. V gave up 7 bases and J gave up 2 bases, with 12 bases separating them. This CDR3 comprises 13 residues. In the original workflow: Reference gene primer amplification gave nucleated cell count estimates. The table came from immunoSEQ multiplex PCR; TCRdb's copy has only in-frame clones and leaves some out. The V and J calls and clone size were taken over from that table, and D and trimming were inferred from the DNA. The data show approximately 54,000 clones, roughly 79% seen once. J is TRBJ2-7 and V is TRBV10-3, with D possibly being TRBD2 (5 bases). This sequence originates from a woman aged 60-75 years with acute or convalescent COVID-19. Sequences were obtained from peripheral blood. This chain's CDR3 is CAITLEGTYEQYF. The CDR3 DNA is TGTGCCATCACCCTAGAGGGAACCTACGAGCAGTACTTC.